This T cell receptor (beta chain) is from a study of cytomegalovirus exposure and HLA in healthy donors. As concerns this clone: Its antigen is undetermined.

V was pared by 5 bases and J by 7 bases, with 3 bases between. This CDR3 spans 10 amino acids. CDR1 is MGHRA, CDR2 YSYEKL, per germline. The PCR ran on 60 Vbeta and 13 Jbeta primers. Sequenced by immunoSEQ multiplex PCR; TCRdb stores in-frame clones only, minus some. The sample gives 100,000 to 150,000 clones, roughly 80% of which show up once; approximately 10% is in the top ten. Notes on the study in general: Earlier analysis yielded a pattern in which most TCR beta V segments were productive about 90% or about 30% of the time. TCR beta sequences numbering over 15,000 were associated with HLA alleles at 0.05 false discovery rate in a later analysis.

The sequencing sample was made of PBMCs. This clonotype originated in a man between 25 and 39 years old in good health and CMV-seropositive. This rearrangement joins TRBV4-1 to TRBJ2-1; D unresolved. CDR3 DNA: TGCGCCAGCAGCGAGAATGAGCAGTTCTTC. It yields the protein CASSENEQFF.